The 9 T cell receptor beta chains reported below all come from one sample, sequenced in a study of radiotherapy plus CTLA-4 blockade in lung cancer. Some clones are missing from TCRdb's copy, which holds only in-frame ones; the method was immunoSEQ multiplex PCR. The sample lists about 93,000 clones, 88% occurring once. The starting material was peripheral blood, obtained from a patient treated with radiotherapy plus ipilimumab. The receptor set was obtained from a human donor with non-small cell lung cancer that progressed on radiotherapy plus ipilimumab.

The rearrangement joins TRBV5-4 to TRBJ1-1; 10 positions match TRBD1. V shed 4 bases and J 4 bases; nucleotides not matched to a gene: 7. Germline CDR1 is SGHNT and CDR2 is YYREEE (reference sequence). The CDR3 consists of 15 residues. CDR3: CASSPGTGVSTEAFF. The CDR3 nucleotides read TGTGCCAGCAGCCCGGGGACAGGGGTGAGCACTGAAGCTTTCTTT. Together with reference TRBV5-4 and TRBJ1-1, the CDR3 gives the full variable domain: ETGVTQSPTHLIKTRGQQVTLRCSSQSGHNTVSWYQQALGQGPQFIFQYYREEENGRGNFPPRFSGLQFPNYSSELNVNALELDDSALYLCASSPGTGVSTEAFFGQGTRLTVV.

This clone was recorded only once. J is TRBJ1-3 and V is TRBV6-5; unclear D gene. Germline lookup yields CDR1 MNHEY and CDR2 SVGAGI. CDR3 size: 15 residues. V was cut by 6 bases and J by 0 bases, with 12 bases left in between. DNA of the CDR3: TGTGCCAGCAGGAGAGGGCCCTTCTCTGGAAACACCATATATTTT. Translation gives CASRRGPFSGNTIYF.

This chain joins TRBV12-2 and TRBJ1-2; whether TRBD1, the table's D call, matches the DNA was not checked. TRBV12-2 is a listed pseudogene. The CDR3 has 14 amino acids. The CDR3 DNA follows: TGTGCAAGTCGCGGTCAGGCCAGACAGACCGGCTACACCTTC. The encoded protein is CASRGQARQTGYTF.

This chain joins TRBV7-9 and TRBJ2-7; D may be TRBD2 (5 bases). Deletions cut 1 base from V and 5 bases from J, with 12 bases between. The CDR3 contains 14 residues. Germline values: CDR1 SEHNR, CDR2 FQNEAQ (reference sequence). The CDR3: CASSLDGSTNEQYF. CDR3 DNA: TGTGCCAGCAGCTTAGATGGGAGTACGAACGAGCAGTACTTC.

The rearrangement joins TRBV19 to TRBJ1-2; unclear D gene. The V gene lost 5 bases and the J gene lost 2 bases, with 9 bases spanning the gap. The CDR3 is 13 residues long. From germline, CDR1 is LNHDA and CDR2 SQIVND (reference sequence). CDR3 residues: CASSPSRNYGYTF. The CDR3, as DNA: TGTGCCAGTAGTCCATCAAGGAACTATGGCTACACCTTC.

The rearrangement joins TRBV5-8 to TRBJ1-1; D uncertain. V lost 4 bases and J lost 2, with 12 bases in between. CDR3 length: 14 amino acids. CDR1 and CDR2 from the germline V gene are SGHTS and YDEGEE. The CDR3 nucleotides read TGTGCCAGCAGCCTCCGAAGTGTAAACACTGAAGCTTTCTTT. Protein product: CASSLRSVNTEAFF.

The rearrangement joins TRBV4-1 to TRBJ1-2, with D possibly TRBD1 on 6 matching bases. The germline V gene has CDR1 MGHRA and CDR2 YSYEKL. The CDR3 has 15 amino acids. Trimming removed 1 base from V and 4 bases from J, with 13 bases in between. CDR3 in DNA: TGCGCCAGCAGCCAAGTCGACAGGTTCCTCTATGGCTACACCTTC. Amino acids: CASSQVDRFLYGYTF.

The genes are TRBV11-2 and TRBJ2-7; D possibly uses TRBD1 or TRBD2 (5 bases each). CDR1 is SGHAT and CDR2 is FQNNGV in the germline V gene. There are 14 residues in the CDR3. The V and J ends lost 5 bases and 0 bases respectively, with 11 bases between them. CDR3 nucleotide sequence: TGTGCCAGCAGCCCCCGGGACGGCTCCTACGAGCAGTACTTC. Translation: CASSPRDGSYEQYF.

The chain links TRBV27 to TRBJ1-5; 10 bases fit TRBD1. The CDR3 has 14 amino acids. The ends lost 6 bases at V and 8 bases at J; junction bases unmatched: 7. Per germline, CDR1 MNHEY and CDR2 SMNVEV (reference sequence). The CDR3 region is CASRGTGVWEPQHF. The DNA of the CDR3 is TGTGCCAGCAGAGGGACAGGGGTGTGGGAGCCCCAGCATTTT.